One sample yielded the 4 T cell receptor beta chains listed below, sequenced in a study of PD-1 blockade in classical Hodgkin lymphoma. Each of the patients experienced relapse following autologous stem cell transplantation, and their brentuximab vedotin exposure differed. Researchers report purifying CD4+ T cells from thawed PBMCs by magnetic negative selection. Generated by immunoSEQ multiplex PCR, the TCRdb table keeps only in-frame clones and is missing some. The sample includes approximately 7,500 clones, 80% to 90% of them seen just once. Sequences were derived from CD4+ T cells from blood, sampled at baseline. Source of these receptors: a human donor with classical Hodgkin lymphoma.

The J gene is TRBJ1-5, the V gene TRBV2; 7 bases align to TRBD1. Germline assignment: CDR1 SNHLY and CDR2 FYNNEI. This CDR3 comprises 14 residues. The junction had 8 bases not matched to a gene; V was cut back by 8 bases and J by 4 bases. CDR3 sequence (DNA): TGTGCCAGCGTTGGTTGGGACAGTAATCAGCCCCAGCATTTT. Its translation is CASVGWDSNQPQHF.

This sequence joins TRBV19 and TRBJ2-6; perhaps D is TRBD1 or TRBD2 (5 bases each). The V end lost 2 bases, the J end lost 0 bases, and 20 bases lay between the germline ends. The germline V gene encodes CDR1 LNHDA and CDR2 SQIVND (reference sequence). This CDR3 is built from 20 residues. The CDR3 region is CASSIIAIGALTSGANVLTF. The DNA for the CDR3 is TGTGCCAGTAGTATAATCGCTATCGGGGCCTTAACCTCTGGGGCCAACGTCCTGACTTTC.

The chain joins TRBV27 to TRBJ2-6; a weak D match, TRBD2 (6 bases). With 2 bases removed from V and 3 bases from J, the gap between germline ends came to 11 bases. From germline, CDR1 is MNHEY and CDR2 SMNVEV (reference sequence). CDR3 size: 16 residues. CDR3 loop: CASSLAGLVGANVLTF. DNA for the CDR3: TGTGCCAGCAGTTTAGCGGGGCTCGTTGGGGCCAACGTCCTGACTTTC.

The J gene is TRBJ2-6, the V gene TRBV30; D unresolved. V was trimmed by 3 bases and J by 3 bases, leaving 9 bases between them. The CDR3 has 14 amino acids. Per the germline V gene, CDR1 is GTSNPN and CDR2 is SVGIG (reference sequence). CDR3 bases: TGTGCCTGGAGGCCCGTTGGTGGGGCCAACGTCCTGACTTTC. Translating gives CAWRPVGGANVLTF.